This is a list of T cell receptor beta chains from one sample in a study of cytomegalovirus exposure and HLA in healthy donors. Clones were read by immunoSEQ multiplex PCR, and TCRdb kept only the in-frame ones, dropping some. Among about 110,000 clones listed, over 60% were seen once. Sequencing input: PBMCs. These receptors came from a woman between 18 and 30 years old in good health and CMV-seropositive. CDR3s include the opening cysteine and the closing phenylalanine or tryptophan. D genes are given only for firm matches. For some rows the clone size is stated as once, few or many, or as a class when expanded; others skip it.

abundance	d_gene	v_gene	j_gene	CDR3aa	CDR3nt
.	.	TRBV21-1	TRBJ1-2	CASLGTGEGYTF	TGTGCCAGCCTGGGGACAGGGGAAGGCTACACCTTC
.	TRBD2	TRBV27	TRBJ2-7	CASRKTSSGRSYEQYF	TGTGCCAGCCGCAAGACCTCTAGCGGGCGCTCCTACGAGCAGTACTTC
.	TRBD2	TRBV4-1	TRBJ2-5	CASSRRLAGDRETQYF	TGCGCCAGCAGCCGAAGACTAGCGGGAGATCGGGAGACCCAGTACTTC
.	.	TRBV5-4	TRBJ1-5	CASSLAGVNQPQHF	TGTGCCAGCAGCTTGGCCGGGGTGAATCAGCCCCAGCATTTT
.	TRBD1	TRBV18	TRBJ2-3	CASSPPGQGTDTQYF	TGTGCCAGCTCACCACCGGGACAGGGAACAGATACGCAGTATTTT
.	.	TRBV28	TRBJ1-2	CASSFGGENYGYTF	TGTGCCAGCAGTTTCGGAGGGGAAAACTATGGCTACACCTTC
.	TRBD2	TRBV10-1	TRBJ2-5	CASNGLAGPMAAQYF	TGCGCCAGCAACGGACTAGCGGGACCCATGGCGGCCCAGTACTTC
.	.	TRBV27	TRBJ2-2	CASSFYNSGELFF	TGTGCCAGCAGTTTTTATAACTCCGGGGAGCTGTTTTTT
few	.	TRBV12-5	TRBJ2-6	CASGGSGVNVLTF	TGTGCTAGTGGAGGTTCGGGGGTCAACGTCCTGACTTTC
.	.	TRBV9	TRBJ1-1	CASSETVQNTEAFF	TGTGCCAGCAGCGAGACAGTACAGAACACTGAAGCTTTCTTT
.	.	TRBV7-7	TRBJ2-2	CASTAGTANTGELFF	TGTGCTAGCACTGCGGGGACAGCCAACACCGGGGAGCTGTTTTTT
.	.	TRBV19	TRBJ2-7	CASRHTGTYEQYF	TGTGCCAGTAGACACACAGGGACCTACGAGCAGTACTTC
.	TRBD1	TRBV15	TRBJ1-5	CATSRPFRTGLRQPQHF	TGTGCCACCAGCAGACCCTTTAGGACAGGTTTGCGTCAGCCCCAGCATTTT
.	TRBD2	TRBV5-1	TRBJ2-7	CASSLAAGAYEQYF	TGCGCCAGCAGCCTGGCAGCGGGAGCCTACGAGCAGTACTTC
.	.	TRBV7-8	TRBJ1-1	CASSLKALNTEAFF	TGTGCCAGCAGCTTAAAAGCTTTGAACACTGAAGCTTTCTTT
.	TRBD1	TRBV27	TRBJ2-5	CASSPGPGQGEETQYF	TGTGCCAGCAGTCCGGGGCCGGGACAGGGGGAAGAGACCCAGTACTTC
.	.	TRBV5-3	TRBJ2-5	CARSLLRREETQYF	TGTGCCAGAAGCTTGTTACGGAGGGAAGAGACCCAGTACTTC
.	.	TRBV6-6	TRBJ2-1	CASSSGLYNEQFF	TGTGCCAGCAGTTCGGGACTTTACAATGAGCAGTTCTTC
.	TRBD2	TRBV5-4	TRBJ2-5	CASSLEAGGETQYF	TGTGCCAGCAGCTTGGAAGCGGGAGGCGAGACCCAGTACTTC
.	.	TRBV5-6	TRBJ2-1	CASSVTLNEQFF	TGTGCCAGCAGCGTGACTCTTAATGAGCAGTTCTTC
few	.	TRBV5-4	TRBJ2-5	CASSLEAGLGTQYF	TGTGCCAGCAGCTTGGAGGCCGGACTGGGGACCCAGTACTTC
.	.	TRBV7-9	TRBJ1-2	CSSSSGIYGYTF	TGTTCCAGCAGCTCCGGTATCTATGGCTACACCTTC
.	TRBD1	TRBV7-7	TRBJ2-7	CASSLGDRDEQYF	TGTGCTAGCAGCTTAGGGGACAGGGACGAGCAGTACTTC
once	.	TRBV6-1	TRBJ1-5	CASSTGYVSSQPQHF	TGTGCCAGCAGCACAGGGTACGTTAGCAGTCAGCCCCAGCATTTT
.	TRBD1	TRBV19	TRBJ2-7	CASSRYRDRSYEQYF	TGTGCCAGTAGTCGCTACCGGGACAGATCCTACGAGCAGTACTTC
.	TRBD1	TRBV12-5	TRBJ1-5	CASGPWTGTSNQPQHF	TGTGCTAGTGGTCCCTGGACAGGGACTAGCAATCAGCCCCAGCATTTT
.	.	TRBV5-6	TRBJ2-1	CASSLYSYSYNEQFF	TGTGCCAGCAGCTTGTACTCCTACTCCTACAATGAGCAGTTCTTC
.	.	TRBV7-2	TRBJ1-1	CASRQTNTEAFF	TGTGCCAGCAGACAGACGAACACTGAAGCTTTCTTT
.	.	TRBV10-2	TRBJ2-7	CASSATGTRRSYEQYF	TGCGCCAGCAGTGCGACGGGGACTCGACGGTCCTACGAGCAGTACTTC
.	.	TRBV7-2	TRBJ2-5	CASSLSREETQYF	TGTGCCAGCAGCTTAAGCAGGGAAGAGACCCAGTACTTC
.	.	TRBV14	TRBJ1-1	CASSQGGDGWNTEAFF	TGTGCCAGCAGCCAAGGAGGCGACGGGTGGAACACTGAAGCTTTCTTT
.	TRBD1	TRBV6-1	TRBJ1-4	CASSERWGTGRGEKLFF	TGTGCCAGCAGTGAACGGTGGGGGACAGGGAGGGGTGAAAAACTGTTTTTT
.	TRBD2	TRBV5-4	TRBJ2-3	CASSGDAGVGSTDTQYF	TGTGCCAGCAGCGGGGACGCGGGGGTGGGAAGCACAGATACGCAGTATTTT
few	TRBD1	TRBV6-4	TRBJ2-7	CASQVGTGGRHEQYF	TGTGCCAGCCAGGTAGGGACAGGGGGCCGACACGAGCAGTACTTC
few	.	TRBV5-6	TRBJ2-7	CASSLLKGGAYEQYF	TGTGCCAGCAGCTTGTTGAAGGGGGGGGCCTACGAGCAGTACTTC
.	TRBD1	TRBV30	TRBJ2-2	CAWSAGQGYTGELFF	TGTGCCTGGAGTGCCGGACAGGGGTACACCGGGGAGCTGTTTTTT
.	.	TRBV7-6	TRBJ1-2	CASSLTVSNGYTF	TGTGCCAGCAGCCTGACAGTCAGCAATGGCTACACCTTC
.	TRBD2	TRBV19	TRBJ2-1	CASSISLAGGYNEQFF	TGTGCCAGTAGTATAAGCTTGGCGGGAGGCTACAATGAGCAGTTCTTC
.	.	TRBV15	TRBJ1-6	CAPLKQGGSSPLHF	TGTGCCCCACTCAAGCAGGGAGGGAGTTCACCCCTCCACTTT
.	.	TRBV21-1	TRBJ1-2	CASSKGRTGESYGYTF	TGTGCCAGCAGCAAGGGGAGGACAGGGGAGAGCTATGGCTACACCTTC
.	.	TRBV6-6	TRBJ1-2	CASRGEYGYTF	TGTGCCAGCAGAGGGGAATATGGCTACACCTTC
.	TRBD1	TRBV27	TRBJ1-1	CASSLRTGGLEAFF	TGTGCCAGCAGTTTAAGGACAGGGGGCCTTGAAGCTTTCTTT
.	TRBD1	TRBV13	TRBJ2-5	CASSSEQGLGETQYF	TGTGCCAGCAGCTCCGAACAGGGGTTGGGGGAGACCCAGTACTTC
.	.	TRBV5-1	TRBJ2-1	CASSLNTGNNEQFF	TGCGCCAGCAGCTTAAATACAGGGAACAATGAGCAGTTCTTC
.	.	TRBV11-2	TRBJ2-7	CASSYQLGSYEQYF	TGTGCCAGCAGCTACCAACTAGGCTCCTACGAGCAGTACTTC
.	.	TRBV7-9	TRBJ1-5	CASSLGGKTSNQPQHF	TGTGCCAGCAGCCTCGGGGGGAAAACTAGCAATCAGCCCCAGCATTTT
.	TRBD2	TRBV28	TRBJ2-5	CASSPGGTSGQETQYF	TGTGCCAGCAGTCCGGGCGGGACTAGCGGGCAAGAGACCCAGTACTTC
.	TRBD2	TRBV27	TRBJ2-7	CASSLAGGWYEQYF	TGTGCCAGCAGTCTAGCGGGAGGGTGGTACGAGCAGTACTTC
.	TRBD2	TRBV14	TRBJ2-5	CASSQVGLAGTQYF	TGTGCCAGCAGCCAAGTAGGACTAGCGGGGACCCAGTACTTC
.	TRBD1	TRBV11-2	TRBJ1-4	CASSLGQGAEKLFF	TGTGCCAGCAGCTTGGGACAGGGGGCGGAAAAACTGTTTTTT